The 25 T cell receptor beta chains reported below all come from one sample, sequenced in a study of cytomegalovirus exposure and HLA in healthy donors. Vbeta (60) and Jbeta (13) primers were used in the PCR. Using immunoSEQ multiplex PCR, the repertoire was profiled, and TCRdb retains in-frame clones only, with some absent. The sample contains approximately 110,000 clones, 82% of which appear only once. The specimen sequenced was PBMCs. The receptors here all came from a woman between 18 and 29 years old in good health and CMV-seronegative.

The chain has TRBV19 and TRBJ1-5; possible D gene TRBD1, 6 bases. CDR3 length: 16 residues. The germline CDR1 and CDR2 sequences are LNHDA and SQIVND (reference sequence). Trimming removed 5 bases from V and 8 bases from J, with 22 bases in between. The CDR3 DNA follows: TGTGCCAGTAGTCCCCCGTACGGACAGAGGAAGGAGCCCCAGCATTTT. It is translated as CASSPPYGQRKEPQHF.

CDR3: CASRGDMNTEAFF. CDR3 nucleotide sequence: TGTGCCAGCCGAGGGGACATGAACACTGAAGCTTTCTTT. The chain couples TRBV2 to TRBJ1-1; maybe TRBD1 (6 bases). CDR1 and CDR2 (germline): SNHLY, FYNNEI. V was clipped by 8 bases and J by 0 bases, with 10 bases between them. CDR3 length: 13 amino acids.

The chain carries TRBV30 and TRBJ2-1; D is undetermined. CDR1 and CDR2 (germline): GTSNPN, SVGIG (reference sequence). The V end lost 8 bases, the J end lost 1 base, and 12 bases lay between the germline ends. The CDR3 is 13 residues long. CDR3 sequence: CASPSLSYNEQFF. The CDR3 coding sequence is TGTGCCAGCCCTAGTTTATCCTACAATGAGCAGTTCTTC.

The V call is TRBV6-8, the J call TRBJ1-2; TRBD1 aligns across 8 bases. This CDR3 is 16 amino acids long. Germline CDR1 and CDR2: MNHGY and SAAAGT. J was trimmed by 6 bases and V by 7 bases; bases with no gene match: 16. For the CDR3, the DNA is TGTGCCAGCATCTTAGACAGGGGAGTAAGGACTGATGGCTACACCTTC. Protein product: CASILDRGVRTDGYTF.

This sequence joins TRBV7-9 and TRBJ2-7; TRBD1 matches at 10 bases. V dropped 5 bases and J dropped 2; count of bases not matched to a gene: 3. The germline gives CDR1 SEHNR, CDR2 FQNEAQ (reference sequence). This CDR3 has 14 amino acids. CDR3 protein: CASSLGTGAYEQYF. The CDR3 bases are TGTGCCAGCAGCCTAGGGACAGGGGCCTACGAGCAGTACTTC. Drawing the rest from reference TRBV7-9 and TRBJ2-7, the complete variable domain is DTGVSQNPRHKITKRGQNVTFRCDPISEHNRLYWYRQTLGQGPEFLTYFQNEAQLEKSRLLSDRFSAERPKGSFSTLEIQRTEQGDSAMYLCASSLGTGAYEQYFGPGTRLTVT.

This chain connects TRBV27 to TRBJ2-4, with D perhaps TRBD2 (6 bases). The CDR3 extends over 15 amino acids. Germline CDR1 reads MNHEY; CDR2 reads SMNVEV (reference sequence). Trimming removed 6 bases at V and 7 bases at J, with 19 bases between. The CDR3 is CASSPSGGYSNIQYF. CDR3 DNA: TGTGCCAGCAGCCCAAGTGGGGGGTATTCGAACATTCAGTACTTC.

This clone appeared once. V and J are TRBV18 and TRBJ1-1; D is perhaps TRBD1 (5 bases). V was cut by 1 base and J by 7 bases, with 13 bases left in between. CDR1 KGHSH and CDR2 LQKENI come from the germline V gene. This CDR3 has 14 amino acids. For the CDR3, the DNA is TGTGCCAGCTCACCACGCGGGACGCGGAGTGAAGCTTTCTTT. The encoded protein is CASSPRGTRSEAFF.

The V gene is TRBV28, the J gene TRBJ1-1; 8 bases match TRBD1. This CDR3 has 14 residues. V lost 7 bases to trimming and J lost 2 bases; unmatched junction nucleotides: 6. Per germline, CDR1 MDHEN and CDR2 SYDVKM. The CDR3 sequence is CASTRQGLNTEAFF. CDR3 DNA sequence: TGTGCCAGCACGCGACAGGGGCTAAACACTGAAGCTTTCTTT.

This sequence joins TRBV19 and TRBJ2-1; TRBD2 matches at 11 bases. Germline lookup yields CDR1 LNHDA and CDR2 SQIVND (reference sequence). J was trimmed by 2 bases and V by 6 bases; bases with no gene match: 9. This CDR3 region has 17 residues. This chain's CDR3 is CASSRTSGRSPYNEQFF. CDR3 sequence (DNA): TGTGCCAGTAGCAGGACTAGCGGGCGGTCCCCCTACAATGAGCAGTTCTTC.

This clone was detected ten times or more. The V call is TRBV11-2, the J call TRBJ1-5, with a tentative D call TRBD1 (6 bases). V was shortened by 5 bases and J by 4 bases, with 9 bases between the two germline ends. The CDR3 is 13 residues long. From germline, CDR1 is SGHAT and CDR2 FQNNGV. This chain's CDR3 is CASSLGTNQPQHF. The CDR3 nucleotides are TGTGCCAGCAGCCTCGGGACAAATCAGCCCCAGCATTTT.

The rearrangement links TRBV7-2 to TRBJ2-3; 9 bases are a match to TRBD1. The CDR3 loop spans 15 amino acids. Germline CDR1 is SGHTA and CDR2 is FQGNSA. After removal of 4 bases from V and 1 base from J, the junction contained 3 bases not matched to a gene. The CDR3 DNA reads as TGTGCCAGCAGCTCCAGGACAGGGGGCACAGATACGCAGTATTTT. It specifies CASSSRTGGTDTQYF.

This clone was observed a single time. The chain carries TRBV28 and TRBJ2-7, with 11 nucleotides matching TRBD2. Trimming removed 5 bases from V and 4 bases from J; junction bases left unmatched: 4. The CDR3 extends over 14 amino acids. Germline V lookup: CDR1 MDHEN, CDR2 SYDVKM. The CDR3 DNA follows: TGTGCCAGCAGTCTAGCGGGAGGCGGGTACGAGCAGTACTTC. Its protein product is CASSLAGGGYEQYF.

The chain joins TRBV11-2 to TRBJ2-7; the D gene is possibly TRBD1 (6 bases). This CDR3 is 14 amino acids long. Germline V gene lookup returns CDR1 SGHAT and CDR2 FQNNGV. Trimming pared 5 bases from V and 5 bases from J, leaving 16 bases between. CDR3 DNA: TGTGCCAGCAGCCTCCGACAGGCGGCCCACGAGCAGTACGTC. Amino acid sequence: CASSLRQAAHEQYV.

This clone has just one count. The chain links TRBV28 to TRBJ2-3; the D is unclear. CDR3 length equals 12 residues. The V gene's germline CDR1 is MDHEN and CDR2 SYDVKM. Trimming shortened V by 9 bases and J by 2 bases, and 9 bases separated the two germline ends. The CDR3 bases are TGTGCCAGTACTCGAGACACAGATACGCAGTATTTT. It translates to CASTRDTDTQYF.

The chain joins TRBV28 to TRBJ1-2; D perhaps matches TRBD1 (6 bases). The CDR3 has 18 residues. Between the trimmed V and J ends, which lost 0 bases and 1 base, there was a span of 18 bases. CDR1 and CDR2 from the germline V gene are MDHEN and SYDVKM. CDR3 sequence reads: CASSLWGRGLNLNYGYTF. The CDR3 region has the DNA TGTGCCAGCAGTTTATGGGGCAGGGGCCTTAATCTTAACTATGGCTACACCTTC.

The gene calls are TRBV5-4 and TRBJ2-1; 7 bases are a match to TRBD2. Trimming removed 0 bases from V and 2 bases from J; junction bases left unmatched: 11. The CDR3 has 18 amino acids. Germline loops: CDR1 SGHNT, CDR2 YYREEE (reference sequence). CDR3 protein: CASSLASGRTNPYNEQFF. CDR3 in DNA: TGTGCCAGCAGCTTGGCTAGCGGACGAACTAATCCCTACAATGAGCAGTTCTTC.

The chain couples TRBV27 to TRBJ2-7; 7 nucleotides align to TRBD1. The CDR3 covers 12 residues. Germline assignment: CDR1 MNHEY and CDR2 SMNVEV (reference sequence). Trimming removed 5 bases from V and 5 bases from J; junction bases left unmatched: 3. The CDR3 loop is CASSLQGNEQYF. In DNA form, the CDR3 reads TGTGCCAGCAGTCTACAGGGGAACGAGCAGTACTTC.

This chain joins TRBV30 and TRBJ1-2; 7 bases map to TRBD1. Looked up from germline, CDR1 is GTSNPN and CDR2 is SVGIG (reference sequence). With V trimmed by 0 bases and J by 11 bases, 9 bases remained unmatched. This CDR3 comprises 13 residues. The CDR3 DNA sequence: TGTGCCTGGAGTGTACCGGGACAGCAGTCATACACCTTC. Protein sequence: CAWSVPGQQSYTF.

The V call is TRBV28, the J call TRBJ1-1; TRBD1 might be the D (6 bases). V lost 1 base to trimming and J lost 11 bases, with 14 bases between them. Looked up from germline, CDR1 is MDHEN and CDR2 is SYDVKM. CDR3 length equals 13 residues. The CDR3 here is CASSLSGGGGAFF. The CDR3 DNA is TGTGCCAGCAGTTTATCCGGGGGCGGGGGTGCTTTCTTT.

This clone occurred a few times. This chain uses TRBV5-1 with TRBJ1-1; perhaps TRBD1 as D (5 bases). The V and J ends lost 0 bases and 4 bases respectively, with 10 bases between them. The length of the CDR3 is 14 residues. Germline loops: CDR1 SGHRS, CDR2 YFSETQ. CDR3 residues: CASSLVQGPTEAFF. Here the CDR3 DNA reads TGCGCCAGCAGCTTGGTGCAGGGTCCCACTGAAGCTTTCTTT.

V and J are TRBV19 and TRBJ1-2; 10 positions match TRBD1. Germline V gives CDR1 LNHDA, CDR2 SQIVND (reference sequence). V dropped 7 bases and J dropped 1; count of bases not matched to a gene: 3. This CDR3 has 14 residues. The CDR3 DNA reads as TGTGCCAGTATTTGGACAGGGGGTAACTATGGCTACACCTTC. This sequence encodes CASIWTGGNYGYTF. The variable domain in full, with the rest retrieved from reference TRBV19 and TRBJ1-2, is DGGITQSPKYLFRKEGQNVTLSCEQNLNHDAMYWYRQDPGQGLRLIYYSQIVNDFQKGDIAEGYSVSREKKESFPLTVTSAQKNPTAFYLCASIWTGGNYGYTFGSGTRLTVV.

V usage is TRBV7-2 and J usage is TRBJ2-1; TRBD2 aligns across 8 bases. The CDR3 covers 14 residues. The J segment lost 8 bases and the V segment lost 10 bases, leaving 13 bases of the junction unmatched. The V gene's germline CDR1 is SGHTA and CDR2 FQGNSA. Written as DNA, the CDR3 is TGTGCCACCCTTCGGAGCGGGAGTCCGGATGAGCAGTTCTTC. Translating gives CATLRSGSPDEQFF.

The gene calls are TRBV7-2 and TRBJ2-7, with 7 bases lining up with TRBD1. This CDR3 has 17 amino acids. CDR1 and CDR2 from the germline V gene are SGHTA and FQGNSA. The V gene end was trimmed by 5 bases and the J gene end by 2 bases; junction bases not matched to a gene: 15. CDR3: CASSPQALQGQPYEQYF. For the CDR3, the DNA is TGTGCCAGCAGCCCACAAGCCCTACAGGGACAGCCCTACGAGCAGTACTTC.

This rearrangement joins TRBV14 to TRBJ2-5; perhaps TRBD2 as D (5 bases). There are 15 residues in the CDR3. The V gene's germline CDR1 is SGHDN and CDR2 FVKESK. V gave up 0 bases and J gave up 5 bases, with 13 bases separating them. CDR3 DNA sequence: TGTGCCAGCAGCCAAGATGTTGGACTTTGGGAGACCCAGTACTTC. Its protein product is CASSQDVGLWETQYF.

The V call is TRBV5-1, the J call TRBJ1-1; no reliable D call. V shed 0 bases and J shed 0 bases, with 9 bases lying between them. CDR1 is SGHRS, CDR2 YFSETQ, per germline. This CDR3 is built from 15 residues. Here the CDR3 DNA reads TGCGCCAGCAGCTTGGGAACAGTCATGAACACTGAAGCTTTCTTT. Its translation: CASSLGTVMNTEAFF.